The 22 T cell receptor beta chains below come from one sample, sequenced in a study of shared clonotypes between healthy human individuals. This table comes from immunoSEQ multiplex PCR, and its TCRdb copy is limited to in-frame clones, with some not included. The table records about half a million clones, about 78% of them present only once. Sequencing input: PBMCs. These receptors came from a middle-aged woman in good health. Some clones in this sample may be carry-over from other donors' samples.

The DNA of the CDR3 is TGTGCCAGCGGAGGGTTGCAATCAGATACGCAGTATTTT. Translating gives CASGGLQSDTQYF. The V gene is TRBV7-9, the J gene TRBJ2-3, with TRBD2 as a possible D gene (6 bases). The CDR3 runs to 13 residues. V lost 8 bases and J 4 bases, leaving 13 bases between the germline ends. The V gene's germline CDR1 is SEHNR and CDR2 FQNEAQ (reference sequence).

This chain joins TRBV30 and TRBJ2-5, with a possible D match to TRBD1 (5 bases). CDR3 length: 13 amino acids. The germline CDR1 and CDR2 sequences are GTSNPN and SVGIG (reference sequence). Trimming removed 4 bases at V and 4 bases at J, with 13 bases between. The CDR3 reads CAWTQGTLETQYF. The CDR3 region has the DNA TGTGCCTGGACTCAGGGAACCTTAGAGACCCAGTACTTC.

The chain employs TRBV4-1 and TRBJ2-7, with no clear D. The germline CDR1 and CDR2 sequences are MGHRA and YSYEKL. The CDR3 is made up of 15 amino acids. Trimming left V 0 bases short and J 0 bases short, with 9 bases between. CDR3 in DNA: TGCGCCAGCAGCCAAGACGCAAGGACCTCCTACGAGCAGTACTTC. This sequence encodes CASSQDARTSYEQYF.

The CDR3 DNA is TGTGCCAGCAGTCAAACAGCTAACACTGAAGCTTTCTTT. This translates into CASSQTANTEAFF. This rearrangement joins TRBV7-3 to TRBJ1-1; D gene uncertain. Trimming pared 6 bases from V and 2 bases from J, leaving 10 bases between. The CDR3 is 13 amino acids. CDR1 and CDR2 from the germline V gene are SGHTA and FQGTGA.

The gene calls are TRBV28 and TRBJ2-4, with D perhaps being TRBD1 or TRBD2 (6 bases each). The length of the CDR3 is 16 residues. The germline V and J ends were trimmed by 3 bases and 1 base, with 13 bases remaining between them. Germline V CDR1 and CDR2: MDHEN, SYDVKM. CDR3: CASSFPGDSAKNIQYF. DNA for the CDR3: TGTGCCAGCAGTTTCCCAGGGGACTCGGCCAAAAACATTCAGTACTTC. The full variable domain, in which reference TRBV28 and TRBJ2-4 provide the parts outside the CDR3, is DVKVTQSSRYLVKRTGEKVFLECVQDMDHENMFWYRQDPGLGLRLIYFSYDVKMKEKGDIPEGYSVSREKKERFSLILESASTNQTSMYLCASSFPGDSAKNIQYFGAGTRLSVL.

This clone was detected once. The chain carries TRBV9 and TRBJ2-5, with a weak D call TRBD2 (6 bases). The germline gives CDR1 SGDLS, CDR2 YYNGEE. The CDR3 sequence is 14 residues long. Trimming left V 4 bases short and J 3 bases short, with 13 bases between. The CDR3 sequence: CASSLEGGKETQYF. CDR3 coding DNA: TGTGCCAGCAGCCTTGAGGGCGGGAAAGAGACCCAGTACTTC.

V gene TRBV5-4 combines with J gene TRBJ2-7, with D tentatively TRBD1 (5 bases). Germline loops: CDR1 SGHNT, CDR2 YYREEE (reference sequence). The CDR3 is 15 residues long. V shed 0 bases and J shed 0 bases, with 10 bases lying between them. As DNA, the CDR3 is TGTGCCAGCAGCTTGGATTCAGGGTACTCCTACGAGCAGTACTTC. This encodes CASSLDSGYSYEQYF.

The genes are TRBV5-6 and TRBJ2-3, with D perhaps assigned TRBD1 or TRBD2 (5 bases each). CDR3 size: 16 residues. Deletions cut 4 bases from V and 6 bases from J, with 21 bases between. In germline, CDR1 is SGHDT, CDR2 YYEEEE. The CDR3 nucleotides are TGTGCCAGCAGCGGCGCCACGGGACGGAGTGGGGATACGCAGTATTTT. Translation: CASSGATGRSGDTQYF.

This rearrangement joins TRBV19 to TRBJ2-6; 8 bases line up with TRBD2. V shed 6 bases, J shed 2 bases, and the junction held 6 bases outside the gene matches. The CDR3 loop spans 16 amino acids. The germline V gene encodes CDR1 LNHDA and CDR2 SQIVND (reference sequence). CDR3: CASSLGLAAGANVLTF. In DNA, the CDR3 is TGTGCCAGTAGCCTCGGACTAGCTGCTGGGGCCAACGTCCTGACTTTC. Combining the CDR3 with reference TRBV19 and TRBJ2-6 gives the whole variable domain DGGITQSPKYLFRKEGQNVTLSCEQNLNHDAMYWYRQDPGQGLRLIYYSQIVNDFQKGDIAEGYSVSREKKESFPLTVTSAQKNPTAFYLCASSLGLAAGANVLTFGAGSRLTVL.

V usage is TRBV27 and J usage is TRBJ2-7; 11 nucleotides align to TRBD2. Germline assignment: CDR1 MNHEY and CDR2 SMNVEV (reference sequence). V shed 0 bases and J 3 bases; nucleotides not matched to a gene: 1. The CDR3 loop spans 15 amino acids. The CDR3 sequence is CASSLSGLADYEQYF. CDR3 DNA: TGTGCCAGCAGTTTATCGGGACTAGCGGACTACGAGCAGTACTTC.

This clone was seen a handful of times. Other DNA sequences of this sample code for an identical CDR3. The chain combines TRBV15 with TRBJ1-5; no definite D call. With 5 bases removed from V and 3 bases from J, the gap between germline ends came to 5 bases. CDR3 length: 12 residues. Germline V gene data show CDR1 as LNHNV and CDR2 as YYDKDF (reference sequence). The CDR3 region is CATSRDNQPQHF. CDR3 nucleotides: TGTGCCACCAGCCGGGACAATCAGCCCCAGCATTTT.

The CDR3 sequence: CAWSDSHRLAGVPNEQFF. The CDR3 DNA reads TGTGCCTGGAGTGACTCCCATCGACTAGCGGGAGTTCCGAATGAGCAGTTCTTC. The chain carries TRBV30 and TRBJ2-1; 12 nucleotides match TRBD2. The CDR3 has 18 residues. Losses at the gene ends were 1 base for V and 7 bases for J; bases not matched to a gene: 14. The V gene's germline CDR1 is GTSNPN and CDR2 SVGIG (reference sequence).

The chain combines TRBV4-1 with TRBJ2-1, with 13 nucleotides matching TRBD2. The CDR3 is made up of 17 amino acids. V shed 4 bases and J 9 bases; nucleotides not matched to a gene: 12. The V gene's germline CDR1 is MGHRA and CDR2 YSYEKL. The CDR3 is CASSRTKRTSGSIEQFF. CDR3 nucleotide sequence: TGCGCCAGCAGCCGAACTAAAAGGACTAGCGGGAGTATTGAGCAGTTCTTC.

This clone occurred a few times. The V call is TRBV19, the J call TRBJ2-7, with 7 bases that match TRBD1. The CDR3 extends over 13 amino acids. The V and J ends lost 3 bases and 4 bases, in that order; junction bases with no gene match: 3. Looked up from germline, CDR1 is LNHDA and CDR2 is SQIVND (reference sequence). In DNA form, the CDR3 reads TGTGCCAGTAGTATCGGGGACAGTTACGAGCAGTACTTC. Translating gives CASSIGDSYEQYF.

The chain combines TRBV4-1 with TRBJ2-7; tentative D call: TRBD2 (6 bases). Germline CDR1 is MGHRA and CDR2 is YSYEKL. The CDR3 runs 15 residues. V lost 4 bases, J lost 5 bases, and 18 bases lay in between. CDR3 protein: CASSLSGTSGDEQYF. The CDR3, as DNA: TGCGCCAGCAGCCTATCGGGGACTTCTGGGGACGAGCAGTACTTC.

The rearrangement joins TRBV7-3 to TRBJ2-5; TRBD2 might be the D (5 bases). TRBJ2-7 matches the DNA end more closely, so the J call is doubtful. The CDR3 totals 13 residues. Germline assignment: CDR1 SGHTA and CDR2 FQGTGA. The CDR3 nucleotides are TGTGCCAGCAGCTTAGGGAGAAGCTACGAGCAGTACTTC. It yields the protein CASSLGRSYEQYF.

J is TRBJ1-4 and V is TRBV28; D is perhaps TRBD1 (5 bases). Germline V gene sequence: CDR1 MDHEN, CDR2 SYDVKM. Trimming took 6 bases from V and 5 from J, leaving 13 bases between them. CDR3 length: 14 amino acids. CDR3 coding DNA: TGTGCCAGCAGCTTAAGGGGACTAAATGAAAAACTGTTTTTT. Residues: CASSLRGLNEKLFF. The full variable domain, rest sourced from reference TRBV28 and TRBJ1-4, is DVKVTQSSRYLVKRTGEKVFLECVQDMDHENMFWYRQDPGLGLRLIYFSYDVKMKEKGDIPEGYSVSREKKERFSLILESASTNQTSMYLCASSLRGLNEKLFFGSGTQLSVL.

V gene TRBV7-2 combines with J gene TRBJ2-2; 8 bases are shared with TRBD1. V lost 1 base and J lost 5; bases outside the gene matches: 12. The V gene's germline CDR1 is SGHTA and CDR2 FQGNSA. This CDR3 contains 18 residues. In DNA, the CDR3 is TGTGCCAGCAGCTTAGTTTTCTACGGGACAGGCCGAACCGGGGAGCTGTTTTTT. It yields the protein CASSLVFYGTGRTGELFF.

V is TRBV9 and J is TRBJ2-1; 8 nucleotides agree with TRBD2. Germline V CDR1 and CDR2: SGDLS, YYNGEE. This CDR3 is built from 13 residues. Trimming took 6 bases from V and 9 from J; bases not matched to a gene: 8. The CDR3 nucleotides read TGTGCCAGCAATCGGGGGGGCCTGGGTGAGCAGTTCTTC. It encodes CASNRGGLGEQFF.

The chain links TRBV2 to TRBJ2-5; possible D gene TRBD2, 5 bases. V shed 6 bases and J shed 4 bases, with 18 bases lying between them. Germline V gene sequence: CDR1 SNHLY, CDR2 FYNNEI. CDR3 length: 15 residues. CDR3 DNA sequence: TGTGCCAGCAGAGACACCCGGGGTTTGGGAGAGACCCAGTACTTC. Its translation is CASRDTRGLGETQYF. Combining the CDR3 with reference TRBV2 and TRBJ2-5 gives the whole variable domain EPEVTQTPSHQVTQMGQEVILRCVPISNHLYFYWYRQILGQKVEFLVSFYNNEISEKSEIFDDQFSVERPDGSNFTLKIRSTKLEDSAMYFCASRDTRGLGETQYFGPGTRLLVL.

In DNA, the CDR3 is TGTGCCAGCAGCCCTTCTCGGGGGAAAAGCTCCTACGAGCAGTACTTC. This sequence encodes CASSPSRGKSSYEQYF. This sequence joins TRBV7-9 and TRBJ2-7, with D perhaps TRBD2 (6 bases). The CDR3 is made up of 16 amino acids. In germline, CDR1 is SEHNR, CDR2 FQNEAQ (reference sequence). V was shortened by 5 bases and J by 0 bases, with 17 bases between the two germline ends.

The V call is TRBV9, the J call TRBJ1-1, with D maybe TRBD1 (5 bases). Trimming shortened V by 0 bases and J by 7 bases, and 7 bases separated the two germline ends. In germline, CDR1 is SGDLS, CDR2 YYNGEE. The length of the CDR3 is 12 residues. The CDR3 nucleotides read TGTGCCAGCAGCGTAGGGAGGGGTGAAGCTTTCTTT. Translating it yields CASSVGRGEAFF.